Listed here is a single T cell receptor beta chain. The source of the sample is a study of human T cells and chemical hapten exposure. Study at large: Scalp application of diphenylcyclopropenone was performed weekly in patients across the entire roughly 23-week study. DPC at 0.01% went onto the upper back in patch tests, read at 6 days.

From the RACE reads, TCRdb called clonotypes with MiXCR, one entry per CDR3 protein. The data contain about 190,000 distinct CDR3 sequences, approximately 26% of them seen just once; the ten biggest clones take up approximately 2.5%. The time point is: patch test 3, about 24 weeks after DPC sensitization. Treatment indicated: therapeutic diphenylcyclopropenone sensitization with weekly scalp DPC. The clonotype originates from a woman aged 40 to 50 with alopecia areata. Some clones in this sample may be carry-over from other donors' samples. The input for sequencing was whole blood, taken in connection with sensitization to the hapten diphenylcyclopropenone (DPC).

CDR3 protein: CASSFGTGSGDGYTF. The DNA of the CDR3 is TGCGCCAGCAGCTTTGGGACAGGGAGTGGCGATGGCTACACCTTC. This rearrangement joins TRBV5-1 to TRBJ1-2, with TRBD1 matching 9 bases. CDR1 and CDR2 (germline): SGHRS, YFSETQ. The CDR3 contains 15 residues. J lost 6 bases, V lost 2 bases, and 8 bases had no gene match. Full variable domain (remainder filled in from reference TRBV5-1 and TRBJ1-2): KAGVTQTPRYLIKTRGQQVTLSCSPISGHRSVSWYQQTPGQGLQFLFEYFSETQRNKGNFPGRFSGRQFSNSRSEMNVSTLELGDSALYLCASSFGTGSGDGYTFGSGTRLTVV.